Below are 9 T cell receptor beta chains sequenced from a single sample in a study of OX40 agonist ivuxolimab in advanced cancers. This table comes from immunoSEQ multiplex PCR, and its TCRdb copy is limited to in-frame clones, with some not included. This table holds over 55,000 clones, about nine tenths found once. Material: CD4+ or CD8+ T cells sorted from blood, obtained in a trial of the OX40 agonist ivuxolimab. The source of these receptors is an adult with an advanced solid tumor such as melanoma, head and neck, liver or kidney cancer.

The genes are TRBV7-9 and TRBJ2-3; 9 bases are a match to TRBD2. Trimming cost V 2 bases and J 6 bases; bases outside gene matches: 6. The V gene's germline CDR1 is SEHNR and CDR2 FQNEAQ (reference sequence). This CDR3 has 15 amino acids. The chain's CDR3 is CASSLTAGGTDTQYF. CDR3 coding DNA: TGTGCCAGCAGCTTAACGGCGGGGGGGACGGATACGCAGTATTTT.

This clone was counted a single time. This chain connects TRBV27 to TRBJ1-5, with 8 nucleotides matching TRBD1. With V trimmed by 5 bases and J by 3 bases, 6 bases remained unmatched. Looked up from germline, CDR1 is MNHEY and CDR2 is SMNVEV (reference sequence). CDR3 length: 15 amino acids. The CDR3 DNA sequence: TGTGCCAGCAGTCTAGGGACAGGCATCAATCAGCCCCAGCATTTT. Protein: CASSLGTGINQPQHF.

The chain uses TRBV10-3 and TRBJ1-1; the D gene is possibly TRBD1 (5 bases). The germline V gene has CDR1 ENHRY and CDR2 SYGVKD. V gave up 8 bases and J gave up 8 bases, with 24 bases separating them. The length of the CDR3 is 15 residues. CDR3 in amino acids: CAIAGGAPGLIEAFF. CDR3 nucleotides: TGTGCCATCGCTGGAGGGGCCCCTGGGTTGATCGAAGCTTTCTTT.

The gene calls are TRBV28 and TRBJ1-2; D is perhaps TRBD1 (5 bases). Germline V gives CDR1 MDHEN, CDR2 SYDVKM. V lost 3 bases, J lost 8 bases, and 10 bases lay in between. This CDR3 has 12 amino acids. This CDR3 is CASSFGGVGYTF. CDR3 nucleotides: TGTGCCAGCAGTTTTGGGGGGGTCGGCTACACCTTC.

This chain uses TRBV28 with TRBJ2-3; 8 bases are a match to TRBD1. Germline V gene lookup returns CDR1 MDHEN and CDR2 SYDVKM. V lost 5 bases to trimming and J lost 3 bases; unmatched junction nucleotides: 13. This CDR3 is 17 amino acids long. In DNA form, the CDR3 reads TGTGCCAGCAGTCCTGTCCCGGGACAGGTTGGAACAGATACGCAGTATTTT. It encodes CASSPVPGQVGTDTQYF.

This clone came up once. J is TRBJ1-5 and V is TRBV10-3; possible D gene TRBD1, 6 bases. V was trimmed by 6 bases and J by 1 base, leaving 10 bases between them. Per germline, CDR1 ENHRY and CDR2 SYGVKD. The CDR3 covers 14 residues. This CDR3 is CAISVDSSNQPQHF. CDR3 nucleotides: TGTGCCATCAGCGTGGACAGCAGCAATCAGCCCCAGCATTTT.

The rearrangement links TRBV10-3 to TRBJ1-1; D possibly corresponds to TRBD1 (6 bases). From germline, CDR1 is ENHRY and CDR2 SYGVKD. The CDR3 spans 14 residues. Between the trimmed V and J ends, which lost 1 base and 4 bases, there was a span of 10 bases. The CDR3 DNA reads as TGTGCCATCAGTGAGTTGACAGGCCGCACTGAAGCTTTCTTT. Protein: CAISELTGRTEAFF.

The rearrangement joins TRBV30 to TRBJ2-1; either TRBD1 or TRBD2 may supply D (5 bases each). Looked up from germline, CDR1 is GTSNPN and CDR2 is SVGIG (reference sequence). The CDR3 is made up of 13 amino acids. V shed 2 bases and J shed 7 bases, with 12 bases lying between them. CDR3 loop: CAWSQGEWNEQFF. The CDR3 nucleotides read TGTGCCTGGAGTCAAGGGGAGTGGAATGAGCAGTTCTTC.

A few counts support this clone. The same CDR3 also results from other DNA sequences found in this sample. The CDR3 sequence is CASSPPAGSLNEQFF. The DNA for the CDR3 is TGTGCCAGCTCACCACCGGCCGGATCGCTGAATGAGCAGTTCTTC. The J gene is TRBJ2-1, the V gene TRBV18, with no clear D. Trimming cost V 0 bases and J 7 bases, with 13 bases left between them. The V gene's germline CDR1 is KGHSH and CDR2 LQKENI. This CDR3 is built from 15 residues.